One sample yielded the 9 T cell receptor beta chains listed below, sequenced in a study of beta chain features in type 1 diabetes. Every bit of the isolated RNA underwent reverse transcription, so sequencing read expressed TCRB transcripts. Profiled with immunoSEQ multiplex PCR; TCRdb holds only in-frame clones, not every one. The sample includes some 270,000 clones, 14% of them seen just once. Sequences were obtained from naive CD4+ T cells from blood. The receptors were sampled from a woman aged 35 to 49 in good health.

The table lists this clone with a few counts. The rearrangement links TRBV6-5 to TRBJ1-4, with D tentatively TRBD1 (5 bases). This CDR3 has 16 residues. Trimming stripped 2 bases from V and 0 bases from J, with 10 bases between. The germline V gene encodes CDR1 MNHEY and CDR2 SVGAGI. CDR3 sequence reads: CASSYDSAPTNEKLFF. For the CDR3, the DNA is TGTGCCAGCAGTTACGACAGCGCCCCAACTAATGAAAAACTGTTTTTT.

The gene calls are TRBV6-5 and TRBJ2-4, with a weak D call TRBD2 (5 bases). The CDR3 sequence is 14 residues long. CDR1 is MNHEY and CDR2 is SVGAGI in the germline V gene. The ends were cut back, 5 bases at V and 6 bases at J, with 14 bases in the middle. CDR3 DNA sequence: TGTGCCAGCAGTCGAGAGACCCGGGGAAACATTCAGTACTTC. It translates to CASSRETRGNIQYF.

This clone was counted only a few times. The V gene is TRBV18, the J gene TRBJ2-7, with TRBD1 matching 8 bases. CDR3 length: 16 residues. Germline CDR1 reads KGHSH; CDR2 reads LQKENI. The trim removed 6 bases at V and 7 bases at J, leaving 17 bases unmatched. The CDR3 is CASSLNRDRRSGEQYF. The CDR3 region has the DNA TGTGCCAGCTCCCTCAACCGGGACAGGCGGTCGGGGGAGCAGTACTTC. The variable domain in full, with the rest retrieved from reference TRBV18 and TRBJ2-7, is NAGVMQNPRHLVRRRGQEARLRCSPMKGHSHVYWYRQLPEEGLKFMVYLQKENIIDESGMPKERFSAEFPKEGPSILRIQQVVRGDSAAYFCASSLNRDRRSGEQYFGPGTRLTVT.

This clone came up a few times. The chain couples TRBV4-3 to TRBJ2-1; 8 bases fit TRBD2. Germline values: CDR1 LGHNA, CDR2 YSLEER. V lost 0 bases and J lost 7; bases outside the gene matches: 11. The CDR3 covers 17 residues. The CDR3 protein is CASSQDSYGGARNEQFF. In DNA form, the CDR3 reads TGCGCCAGCAGCCAAGATTCCTACGGGGGGGCGAGAAATGAGCAGTTCTTC.

The V and J genes are TRBV9 and TRBJ2-2, with 9 bases aligning to TRBD2. The CDR3 runs to 16 residues. Per the germline V gene, CDR1 is SGDLS and CDR2 is YYNGEE. With 2 bases clipped from V and 1 base from J, the junction kept 3 bases outside the gene matches. The CDR3 nucleotides read TGTGCCAGCAGCGTCGTAGCGGGGGAGAACACCGGGGAGCTGTTTTTT. Protein: CASSVVAGENTGELFF.

The chain combines TRBV7-2 with TRBJ2-5; tentative D call: TRBD2 (5 bases). V shed 5 bases and J shed 7 bases, with 17 bases lying between them. CDR3 length equals 14 residues. CDR1 is SGHTA and CDR2 is FQGNSA in the germline V gene. The CDR3 here is CASSTSDVRATQYF. The CDR3 DNA reads as TGTGCCAGCAGCACCTCAGACGTGAGGGCGACCCAGTACTTC.

This clone was found a few times. This chain joins TRBV9 and TRBJ2-7; TRBD1 matches 8 bases. This CDR3 has 15 residues. V gave up 1 base and J gave up 5 bases; unmatched junction bases: 8. In germline, CDR1 is SGDLS, CDR2 YYNGEE. CDR3 nucleotide sequence: TGTGCCAGCAGCGTAAGCAGGGGGCCTTTCGACGAGCAGTACTTC. This translates into CASSVSRGPFDEQYF. The whole variable domain, remainder taken from reference TRBV9 and TRBJ2-7, is DSGVTQTPKHLITATGQRVTLRCSPRSGDLSVYWYQQSLDQGLQFLIQYYNGEERAKGNILERFSAQQFPDLHSELNLSSLELGDSALYFCASSVSRGPFDEQYFGPGTRLTVT.

The chain has TRBV11-2 and TRBJ1-3, with 7 positions matching TRBD1. J gave up 4 bases and V 6 bases, and 6 bases lay outside the gene matches. The CDR3 length is 14 residues. CDR1 is SGHAT and CDR2 is FQNNGV in the germline V gene. CDR3: CASRLTGSGNTIYF. As DNA, the CDR3 is TGTGCCAGCAGATTGACAGGGTCCGGAAACACCATATATTTT.

The chain links TRBV5-4 to TRBJ2-2, with 7 positions matching TRBD2. The CDR3 loop spans 14 amino acids. Trimming removed 7 bases from V and 6 bases from J; junction bases left unmatched: 9. Germline V gives CDR1 SGHNT, CDR2 YYREEE (reference sequence). The CDR3, as DNA: TGTGCCAGCCTTCGGGACTACAGGTCCGGGGAGCTGTTTTTT. Translated: CASLRDYRSGELFF.